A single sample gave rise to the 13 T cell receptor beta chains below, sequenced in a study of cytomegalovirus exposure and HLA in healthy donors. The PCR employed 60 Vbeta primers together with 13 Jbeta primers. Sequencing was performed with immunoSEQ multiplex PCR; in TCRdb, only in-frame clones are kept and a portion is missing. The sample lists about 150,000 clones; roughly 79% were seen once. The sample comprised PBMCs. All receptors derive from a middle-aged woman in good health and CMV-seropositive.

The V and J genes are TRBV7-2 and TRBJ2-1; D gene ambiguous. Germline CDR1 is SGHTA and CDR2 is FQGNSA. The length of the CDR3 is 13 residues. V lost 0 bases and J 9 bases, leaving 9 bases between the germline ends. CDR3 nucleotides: TGTGCCAGCAGCTTAGCAGCGATCATTGAGCAGTTCTTC. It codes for CASSLAAIIEQFF.

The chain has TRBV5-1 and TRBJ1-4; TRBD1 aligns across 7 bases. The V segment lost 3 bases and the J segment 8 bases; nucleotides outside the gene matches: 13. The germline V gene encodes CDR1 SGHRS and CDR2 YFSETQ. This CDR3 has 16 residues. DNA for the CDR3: TGCGCCAGCAGCTCAACCGGGACAGCAGCGAGCGAAAAACTGTTTTTT. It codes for CASSSTGTAASEKLFF.

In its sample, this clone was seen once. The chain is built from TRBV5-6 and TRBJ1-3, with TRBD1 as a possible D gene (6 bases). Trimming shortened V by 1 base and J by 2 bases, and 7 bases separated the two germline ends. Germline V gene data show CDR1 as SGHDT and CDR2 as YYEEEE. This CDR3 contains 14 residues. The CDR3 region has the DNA TGTGCCAGCAGCTTGACAGGGACTGGAAACACCATATATTTT. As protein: CASSLTGTGNTIYF.

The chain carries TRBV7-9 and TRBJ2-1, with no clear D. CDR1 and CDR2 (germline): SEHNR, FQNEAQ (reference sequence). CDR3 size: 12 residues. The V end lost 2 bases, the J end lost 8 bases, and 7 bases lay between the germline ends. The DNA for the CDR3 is TGTGCCAGCAGCTTATCTCCCCATGAGCAGTTCTTC. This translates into CASSLSPHEQFF. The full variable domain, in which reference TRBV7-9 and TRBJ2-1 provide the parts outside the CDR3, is DTGVSQNPRHKITKRGQNVTFRCDPISEHNRLYWYRQTLGQGPEFLTYFQNEAQLEKSRLLSDRFSAERPKGSFSTLEIQRTEQGDSAMYLCASSLSPHEQFFGPGTRLTVL.

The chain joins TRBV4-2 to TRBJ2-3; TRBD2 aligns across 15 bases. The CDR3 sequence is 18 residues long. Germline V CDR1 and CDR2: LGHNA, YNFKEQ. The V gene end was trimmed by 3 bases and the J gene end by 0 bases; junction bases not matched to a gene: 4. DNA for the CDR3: TGTGCCAGCAGCCAGGCCGGGACTAGCGGGGGGAGCACAGATACGCAGTATTTT. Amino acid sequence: CASSQAGTSGGSTDTQYF.

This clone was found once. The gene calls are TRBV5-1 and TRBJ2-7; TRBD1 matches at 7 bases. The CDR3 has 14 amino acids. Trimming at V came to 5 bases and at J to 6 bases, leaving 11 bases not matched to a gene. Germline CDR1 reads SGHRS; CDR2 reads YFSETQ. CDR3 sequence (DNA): TGCGCCAGCAGACTACAAGACAGGGTGGGCGAGCAGTACTTC. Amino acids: CASRLQDRVGEQYF.

The CDR3 loop is CASRTSGDNEQFF. The CDR3, as DNA: TGCGCCAGCAGGACTAGCGGGGACAATGAGCAGTTCTTC. The gene calls are TRBV5-1 and TRBJ2-1, with 11 positions matching TRBD2. Trimming removed 5 bases from V and 5 bases from J; junction bases left unmatched: 0. This CDR3 has 13 amino acids. Looked up from germline, CDR1 is SGHRS and CDR2 is YFSETQ.

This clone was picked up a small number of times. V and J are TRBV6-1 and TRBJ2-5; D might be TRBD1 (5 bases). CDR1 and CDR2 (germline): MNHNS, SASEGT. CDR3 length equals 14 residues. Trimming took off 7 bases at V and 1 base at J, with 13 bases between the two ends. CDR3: CASKVTVLQETQYF. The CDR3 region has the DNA TGTGCCAGCAAGGTGACAGTGCTCCAAGAGACCCAGTACTTC.

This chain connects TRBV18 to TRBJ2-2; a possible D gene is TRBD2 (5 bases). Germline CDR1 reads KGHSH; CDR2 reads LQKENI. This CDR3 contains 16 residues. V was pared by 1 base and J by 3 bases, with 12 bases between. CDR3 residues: CASSPLVARDTGELFF. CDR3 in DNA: TGTGCCAGCTCACCACTTGTAGCGCGAGACACCGGGGAGCTGTTTTTT.

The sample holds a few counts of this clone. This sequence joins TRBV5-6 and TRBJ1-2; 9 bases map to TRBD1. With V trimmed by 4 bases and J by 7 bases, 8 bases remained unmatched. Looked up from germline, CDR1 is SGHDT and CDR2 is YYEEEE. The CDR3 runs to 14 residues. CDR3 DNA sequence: TGTGCCAGCAGCCGAGAGACAGGGGGTCTTGGCTACACCTTC. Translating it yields CASSRETGGLGYTF.

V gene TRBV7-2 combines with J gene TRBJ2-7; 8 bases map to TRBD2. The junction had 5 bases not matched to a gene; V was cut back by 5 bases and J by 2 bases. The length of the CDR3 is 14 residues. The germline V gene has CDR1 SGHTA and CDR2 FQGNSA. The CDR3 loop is CASSASGLAYEQYF. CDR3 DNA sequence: TGTGCCAGCAGCGCGTCGGGACTAGCCTACGAGCAGTACTTC.

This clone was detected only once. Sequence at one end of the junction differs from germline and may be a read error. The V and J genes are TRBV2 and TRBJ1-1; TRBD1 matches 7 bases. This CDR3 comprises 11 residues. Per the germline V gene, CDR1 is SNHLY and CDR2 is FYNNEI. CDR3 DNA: TGTGCCAGCAGTACCGGGACAGCGCACATCTTT. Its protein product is CASSTGTAHIF.

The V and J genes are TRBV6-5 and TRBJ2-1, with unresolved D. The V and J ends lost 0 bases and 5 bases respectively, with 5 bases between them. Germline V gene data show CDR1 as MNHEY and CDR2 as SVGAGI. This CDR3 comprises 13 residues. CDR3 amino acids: CASSYSPNNEQFF. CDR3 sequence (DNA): TGTGCCAGCAGTTACTCTCCCAACAATGAGCAGTTCTTC.